Below are 9 T cell receptor beta chains sequenced from a single sample in a study of T cell responses to AZD1222 COVID-19 vaccine. The table came from immunoSEQ multiplex PCR; TCRdb's copy has only in-frame clones and leaves some out. The repertoire consists of around 140,000 clones, with 70% to 90% occurring once and the leading ten covering 20% to 25%. The sequences come from peripheral blood, collected on day 0 of AZD1222 vaccination. All receptors come from an adult in good health.

This rearrangement joins TRBV12-3 or TRBV12-4 to TRBJ1-1; D is perhaps TRBD1 (5 bases). With 2 bases removed from V and 4 bases from J, the gap between germline ends came to 8 bases. CDR3 length: 13 residues. The CDR3 spells CASSLYGGTEAFF. The DNA of the CDR3 is TGTGCCAGCAGTTTATACGGGGGCACTGAAGCTTTCTTT.

The chain's CDR3 is CASSPPRLSTDTQYF. Written as DNA, the CDR3 is TGTGCCAGCTCACCACCGAGACTCAGCACAGATACGCAGTATTTT. J is TRBJ2-3 and V is TRBV18; no reliable D call. V was shortened by 0 bases and J by 0 bases, with 7 bases between the two germline ends. The CDR3 is made up of 15 amino acids. The germline V gene has CDR1 KGHSH and CDR2 LQKENI. Full variable domain (rest looked up from reference TRBV18 and TRBJ2-3): NAGVMQNPRHLVRRRGQEARLRCSPMKGHSHVYWYRQLPEEGLKFMVYLQKENIIDESGMPKERFSAEFPKEGPSILRIQQVVRGDSAAYFCASSPPRLSTDTQYFGPGTRLTVL.

This rearrangement joins TRBV5-6 to TRBJ1-1; D gene unclear. The germline gives CDR1 SGHDT, CDR2 YYEEEE. This CDR3 has 12 residues. Trimming left V 3 bases short and J 5 bases short, with 8 bases between. The CDR3 sequence is CASSWRETEAFF. DNA of the CDR3: TGTGCCAGCAGCTGGCGGGAAACTGAAGCTTTCTTT.

The CDR3 coding sequence is TGCGCCAGCAGTCACCCTGGGACCGACTACCCACCCTACGAGCAGTACTTC. Residues: CASSHPGTDYPPYEQYF. The J gene is TRBJ2-7, the V gene TRBV23-1; D might be TRBD1 or TRBD2, each matching 5 bases. TRBV23-1 is an ORF, with its function uncertain. V lost 3 bases and J lost 2, with 20 bases in between. The CDR3 extends over 17 amino acids.

The rearrangement links TRBV28 to TRBJ1-2; TRBD1 agrees at 8 bases. The trim removed 5 bases at V and 4 bases at J, leaving 6 bases unmatched. Germline values: CDR1 MDHEN, CDR2 SYDVKM. CDR3 length equals 14 residues. The CDR3 loop is CASSQGAGTYGYTF. In nucleotides, the CDR3 is TGTGCCAGCAGTCAGGGGGCCGGTACCTATGGCTACACCTTC.

The gene calls are TRBV18 and TRBJ2-7, with D possibly matching TRBD1 (6 bases). CDR3 length equals 14 residues. CDR1 is KGHSH and CDR2 is LQKENI in the germline V gene. V dropped 3 bases and J dropped 6 bases, with 15 bases sitting between them. CDR3 residues: CASSPTGSVREQYF. The CDR3 coding sequence is TGTGCCAGCTCACCCACAGGGTCCGTGCGCGAGCAGTACTTC.

V usage is TRBV27 and J usage is TRBJ2-3; unclear D gene. Looked up from germline, CDR1 is MNHEY and CDR2 is SMNVEV (reference sequence). The CDR3 extends over 13 amino acids. Trimming removed 2 bases from V and 5 bases from J, with 8 bases in between. The CDR3 spells CASSLGRLDTQYF. The CDR3 DNA follows: TGTGCCAGCAGTTTAGGGCGGTTAGATACGCAGTATTTT.

This chain uses TRBV5-1 with TRBJ2-5; TRBD2 matches 14 bases. The junction had 3 bases not matched to a gene; V was cut back by 4 bases and J by 4 bases. Germline CDR1 and CDR2: SGHRS and YFSETQ. The CDR3 consists of 15 residues. The CDR3 loop is CASSTGTSGGETQYF. Here the CDR3 DNA reads TGCGCCAGCAGCACCGGGACTAGCGGGGGAGAGACCCAGTACTTC.

This chain joins TRBV15 and TRBJ2-7, with 7 bases lining up with TRBD1. The germline V gene encodes CDR1 LNHNV and CDR2 YYDKDF (reference sequence). The CDR3 sequence is 15 residues long. Trimming took 4 bases from V and 4 from J; bases not matched to a gene: 10. CDR3 in amino acids: CATSTDRVIKYEQYF. CDR3 DNA sequence: TGTGCCACCAGCACCGACAGGGTCATTAAGTACGAGCAGTACTTC.